The 20 T cell receptor beta chains presented below share a single source sample, sequenced in a study of response to subunit inactivated influenza vaccine. TCRdb re-called the RT-PCR reads with MiXCR, one entry per CDR3 protein. The sample includes 500,000 to 550,000 distinct CDR3 sequences, under 8.5% of them seen just once. This sample comprised PBMCs from blood, obtained about 23 months after vaccination. Receptors were obtained from a man aged 50 to 75 who received an inactivated influenza vaccine.

This clonotype came up many times. This chain links TRBV20-1 with TRBJ2-7; 14 positions match TRBD2. Germline V lookup: CDR1 DFQATT, CDR2 SNEGSKA (reference sequence). V trimming: 6 bases; J trimming: 5 bases; junction bases outside the gene matches: 9. CDR3 length: 15 residues. The CDR3 region has the DNA TGCAGTGCAACCAGACTAGCGGGGGGGGGCAACGAGCAGTACTTC. Protein product: CSATRLAGGGNEQYF.

This clonotype has more than one count but fewer than ten. V usage is TRBV6-1 and J usage is TRBJ2-7, with no clear D. Deletions cut 6 bases from V and 0 bases from J, with 21 bases between. CDR3 size: 17 residues. CDR1 is MNHNS and CDR2 is SASEGT in the germline V gene. The CDR3 here is CASRPEPGRQSSYEQYF. In DNA, the CDR3 is TGTGCCAGCAGACCCGAACCAGGCCGCCAGAGCTCCTACGAGCAGTACTTC.

This clonotype was seen repeatedly, ten times or more. This chain joins TRBV20-1 and TRBJ2-7; D gene uncertain. The germline gives CDR1 DFQATT, CDR2 SNEGSKA (reference sequence). Trimming cost V 0 bases and J 7 bases, with 13 bases left between them. The CDR3 extends over 13 amino acids. The CDR3 region has the DNA TGCAGTGCTAGAGATTTGCTGCCCTTTGAGCAGTACTTC. Its protein is CSARDLLPFEQYF.

In this sample, this clonotype turned up a few times. This rearrangement joins TRBV20-1 to TRBJ1-6; 9 bases are shared with TRBD1. The CDR3 is made up of 11 amino acids. Per germline, CDR1 DFQATT and CDR2 SNEGSKA (reference sequence). Germline trimming cut 3 bases from V and 18 bases from J; bases unmatched to any gene: 6. The CDR3 nucleotides read TGCAGTGCTAGGGGAACAGGGGGCGCCCACTTT. This sequence encodes CSARGTGGAHF.

The V gene is TRBV20-1, the J gene TRBJ1-1, with D possibly being TRBD1 (5 bases). The length of the CDR3 is 13 residues. V was shortened by 6 bases and J by 4 bases, with 15 bases between the two germline ends. The V gene's germline CDR1 is DFQATT and CDR2 SNEGSKA (reference sequence). CDR3 sequence (DNA): TGCAGTGCCCCGACCGGGGGGATCACTGAAGCTTTCTTT. Protein: CSAPTGGITEAFF.

This clonotype was picked up many times. The rearrangement joins TRBV12-3 or TRBV12-4 to TRBJ2-2; weak D call: TRBD1 (5 bases). Trimming removed 6 bases from V and 7 bases from J, with 12 bases in between. The CDR3 runs to 13 residues. The CDR3 DNA reads as TGTGCCAGCAGAACAGGCCCGGGCGGGGAGCTGTTTTTT. It translates to CASRTGPGGELFF.

This clonotype was observed many times. This chain uses TRBV24-1 with TRBJ2-3; possibly TRBD2 for D (6 bases). The CDR3 runs to 16 residues. Deletions cut 9 bases from V and 2 bases from J, with 20 bases between. Germline V gene sequence: CDR1 KGHDR, CDR2 SFDVKD. The CDR3 loop is CATLLVAGSNTDTQYF. DNA for the CDR3: TGTGCCACCCTCCTGGTCGCGGGGAGTAACACAGATACGCAGTATTTT.

The rearrangement uses TRBV6-1 and TRBJ2-7; no definite D call. V was shortened by 7 bases and J by 13 bases, with 14 bases between the two germline ends. This CDR3 spans 10 amino acids. Germline V lookup: CDR1 MNHNS, CDR2 SASEGT. DNA for the CDR3: TGTGCCAGCAATACACGCCCGAAATACTTC. This encodes CASNTRPKYF.

This clonotype came up many times. CDR3 sequence: CSAPARGRINEQFF. CDR3 coding DNA: TGCAGTGCACCCGCGAGGGGGCGGATTAATGAGCAGTTCTTC. This chain links TRBV20-1 with TRBJ2-1; the match to TRBD1 covers 7 bases. This CDR3 comprises 14 residues. The V gene's germline CDR1 is DFQATT and CDR2 SNEGSKA (reference sequence). The V and J ends lost 6 bases and 7 bases, in that order; junction bases with no gene match: 12.

This clonotype was observed at least ten times. The rearrangement uses TRBV5-1 and TRBJ1-6; 7 bases fit TRBD1. The ends lost 4 bases at V and 5 bases at J; junction bases unmatched: 0. The CDR3 is 13 residues long. Germline-derived CDR1 and CDR2 are SGHRS and YFSETQ. CDR3 residues: CASSGQDNSPLHF. CDR3 nucleotides: TGCGCCAGCAGCGGACAGGATAATTCACCCCTCCACTTT.

About this clonotype: One end of the junction fails to match germline, which may point to a read error. The gene calls are TRBV10-3 and TRBJ1-2; 7 nucleotides agree with TRBD1. CDR1 is ENHRY and CDR2 is SYGVKD in the germline V gene. This CDR3 is 15 amino acids long. The DNA for the CDR3 is TGTGCCATCAGTGAGGCCGGGACAGCCTTCTATGACTACACCTTC. It yields the protein CAISEAGTAFYDYTF.

This clonotype was seen many times. V gene TRBV7-8 combines with J gene TRBJ1-1, with D possibly matching TRBD1 (5 bases). Trimming removed 1 base from V and 3 bases from J, with 9 bases in between. Per germline, CDR1 SGHVS and CDR2 FQNEAQ. The CDR3 spans 14 residues. The CDR3 region is CASSLGTLYTEAFF. Here the CDR3 DNA reads TGTGCCAGCAGCTTAGGGACACTCTACACTGAAGCTTTCTTT. The full variable domain, completed using reference TRBV7-8 and TRBJ1-1, is GAGVSQSPRYKVAKRGQDVALRCDPISGHVSLFWYQQALGQGPEFLTYFQNEAQLDKSGLPSDRFFAERPEGSVSTLKIQRTQQEDSAVYLCASSLGTLYTEAFFGQGTRLTVV.

This sequence joins TRBV12-5 and TRBJ2-1, with TRBD2 matching 7 bases. The germline V gene encodes CDR1 LGHNT and CDR2 FRNRAP. V dropped 1 base and J dropped 9; count of bases not matched to a gene: 9. The CDR3 contains 15 residues. The CDR3: CASGLDGGRGSEQFF. The CDR3 bases are TGTGCTAGTGGTTTGGACGGGGGGAGGGGTTCTGAGCAGTTCTTC.

The chain is built from TRBV24-1 and TRBJ2-1; no definite D call. The CDR3 consists of 11 residues. Germline CDR1 KGHDR, CDR2 SFDVKD. Trimming took off 5 bases at V and 8 bases at J, with 6 bases between the two ends. Written as DNA, the CDR3 is TGTGCCACCAGTGCCGATTATGAGCAGTTCTTC. This gives the protein CATSADYEQFF.

This clonotype was detected a few times. The chain combines TRBV7-2 with TRBJ1-2; D is uncertain. The CDR3 extends over 14 amino acids. V was cut by 4 bases and J by 8 bases, with 17 bases left in between. Germline values: CDR1 SGHTA, CDR2 FQGNSA. CDR3 protein: CASSSLRRPGGYTF. The CDR3, as DNA: TGTGCCAGCAGCTCCCTACGAAGACCGGGCGGCTACACCTTC. The complete variable domain, with remaining parts taken from reference TRBV7-2 and TRBJ1-2, reads GAGVSQSPSNKVTEKGKDVELRCDPISGHTALYWYRQSLGQGLEFLIYFQGNSAPDKSGLPSDRFSAERTGGSVSTLTIQRTQQEDSAVYLCASSSLRRPGGYTFGSGTRLTVV.

The gene calls are TRBV7-9 and TRBJ2-1; D perhaps matches TRBD1 (6 bases). The CDR3 is 14 amino acids. Trimming stripped 7 bases from V and 3 bases from J, with 13 bases between. From germline, CDR1 is SEHNR and CDR2 FQNEAQ (reference sequence). The chain's CDR3 is CASNKDSYYNEQFF. The DNA for the CDR3 is TGTGCCAGCAACAAGGACAGCTACTACAATGAGCAGTTCTTC.

The chain is built from TRBV7-9 and TRBJ2-3, with a tentative D call TRBD2 (5 bases). Germline CDR1 SEHNR, CDR2 FQNEAQ (reference sequence). Trimming took 5 bases from V and 4 from J, leaving 13 bases between them. The CDR3 spans 14 residues. As DNA, the CDR3 is TGTGCCAGCAGCCCATTCACTAGAGCAGATACGCAGTATTTT. Protein product: CASSPFTRADTQYF. Full variable domain (missing parts from reference TRBV7-9 and TRBJ2-3): DTGVSQNPRHKITKRGQNVTFRCDPISEHNRLYWYRQTLGQGPEFLTYFQNEAQLEKSRLLSDRFSAERPKGSFSTLEIQRTEQGDSAMYLCASSPFTRADTQYFGPGTRLTVL.

This clonotype was observed a few times. The rearrangement uses TRBV4-3 and TRBJ2-3, with 8 bases fitting TRBD2. Per the germline V gene, CDR1 is LGHNA and CDR2 is YSLEER. This CDR3 is 19 amino acids long. The V segment lost 2 bases and the J segment 3 bases; nucleotides outside the gene matches: 16. CDR3 in DNA: TGCGCCAGCAGCCAAACCGCCCCGACAGCCGGACTAGCTACAGATACGCAGTATTTT. Amino acid sequence: CASSQTAPTAGLATDTQYF.

This clonotype has just a few counts. The chain has TRBV6-2 or TRBV6-3 and TRBJ2-1, with a weak D call TRBD1 (6 bases). Germline CDR1 and CDR2: MNHEY and SVGEGT. The CDR3 runs 13 residues. V gave up 8 bases and J gave up 1 base, with 9 bases separating them. The CDR3 sequence is CASRDKSYNEQFF. DNA for the CDR3: TGTGCCAGCCGGGACAAATCCTACAATGAGCAGTTCTTC.

The genes are TRBV9 and TRBJ2-5; TRBD1 is a possible D gene (5 bases). CDR3 length: 13 amino acids. Per germline, CDR1 SGDLS and CDR2 YYNGEE. V lost 2 bases and J 5 bases, leaving 10 bases between the germline ends. The CDR3 here is CASSVRDGETQYF. In nucleotides, the CDR3 is TGTGCCAGCAGCGTCAGGGATGGGGAGACCCAGTACTTC.